This T cell receptor (beta chain) is from a study of cytomegalovirus exposure and HLA in healthy donors. The study, taken as a whole, reports: CMV serostatus was the sole immune exposure data available. For TCR beta chains, V- and J-gene trimming was later linked to a missense DCLRE1C variant. When a later analysis compared HLA-associated TCR beta chains with equally common others, the HLA-associated chains turned out to be more clonally expanded and to have lower generation probabilities.

CDR3 size: 14 residues. The V end was cut by 4 bases, the J end by 1 base, with 8 bases between. Germline assignment: CDR1 MNHNS and CDR2 SASEGT. Comment on this clone: The antigen is not known.

Vbeta (60) and Jbeta (13) primers were used in the PCR. Assay: immunoSEQ multiplex PCR; the TCRdb copy retains only in-frame clones and omits some. The data hold 90,000 or so clones, with about two thirds observed a single time. The specimen was PBMCs. The receptor was isolated from a man aged 45-65 years in good health and CMV-seronegative. This chain links TRBV6-1 with TRBJ1-5; D is unclear. CDR3 nucleotides: TGTGCCAGCAGTGTGAGGCAAAGCAATCAGCCCCAGCATTTT. Protein product: CASSVRQSNQPQHF.